This entry describes one TCR beta chain. This entry belongs to a study of blood T cell repertoires in COVID-19. Study as a whole: T cells, B-cell-depleted T cells, or PBMCs provided the cDNA or gDNA that served as material.

Study processing details: Amplifying reference gene primers gave estimates of nucleated cell counts. Produced via immunoSEQ multiplex PCR; TCRdb's table is partial and in-frame only. V and J calls and clone size are those listed in that table; D and trimming were worked out from the DNA. This table holds tens of thousands of clones, approximately 83% found once. The CDR3 consists of 13 residues. Germline-derived CDR1 and CDR2 are SGHTA and FQGTGA. V lost 2 bases, J lost 8 bases, and 9 bases lay in between. This sequence joins TRBV7-3 and TRBJ1-4; tentative D call: TRBD1 (6 bases). Sequences were obtained from peripheral blood. The TCR originated in a human donor in a cohort sampled during active COVID-19. The CDR3 region has the DNA TGTGCCAGCAGCTTAGGACAGATGGAAAAACTGTTTTTT. Translated: CASSLGQMEKLFF.